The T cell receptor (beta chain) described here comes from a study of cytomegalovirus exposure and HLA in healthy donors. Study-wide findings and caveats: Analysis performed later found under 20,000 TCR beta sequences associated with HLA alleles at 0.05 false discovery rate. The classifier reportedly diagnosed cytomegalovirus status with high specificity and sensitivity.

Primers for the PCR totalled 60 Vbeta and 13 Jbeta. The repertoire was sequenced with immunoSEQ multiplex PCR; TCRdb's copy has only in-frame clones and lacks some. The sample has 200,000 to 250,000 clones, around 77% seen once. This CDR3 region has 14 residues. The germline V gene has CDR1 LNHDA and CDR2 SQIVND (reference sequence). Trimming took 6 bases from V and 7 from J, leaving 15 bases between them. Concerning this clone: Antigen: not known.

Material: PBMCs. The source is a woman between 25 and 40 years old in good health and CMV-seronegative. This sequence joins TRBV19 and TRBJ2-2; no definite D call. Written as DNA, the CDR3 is TGTGCCAGTAGCACCATCGCCCCAGGCGGGGAGCTGTTTTTT. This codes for CASSTIAPGGELFF.